This TCR beta chain was sequenced for a study of CD4 T cell repertoires in COVID-19. The germline gives CDR1 SGHNT, CDR2 YENEEA. The CDR3 has 16 residues. J was trimmed by 3 bases and V by 2 bases; bases with no gene match: 6. Produced via immunoSEQ multiplex PCR; TCRdb's table is partial and in-frame only. The profile shows 65,000 to 95,000 clones, roughly 85% of them singletons. The sequenced sample was CD4+ T cells from peripheral blood, obtained after recovery from COVID-19. The chain uses TRBV11-3 and TRBJ2-2, with 7 bases matching TRBD1. This receptor was obtained from a human donor who had COVID-19. In DNA form, the CDR3 reads TGTGCCAGCAGCTTACGACAGGGCAGATACACCGGGGAGCTGTTTTTT. This encodes CASSLRQGRYTGELFF.